The clone carrying this TCR beta chain was found once. The antigen is unknown. Germline lookup yields CDR1 LNHDA and CDR2 SQIVND (reference sequence). The CDR3 spans 12 residues. The V gene end was trimmed by 8 bases and the J gene end by 3 bases; junction bases not matched to a gene: 2. This sample was taken from a study of OX40 agonist ivuxolimab in advanced cancers. Across the study: Ivuxolimab was delivered to patients intravenously every 2 weeks at doses spanning 0.01 to 10 mg/kg. General study results and limits: Partial responders treated at 0.1-3.0 mg/kg exhibited clonal expansion among the lowest measured. The expanded peripheral T cells' antigen specificity was not determined. Among T cells, CD8+ cells averaged more expanded clones than CD4+ cells.

The method was immunoSEQ multiplex PCR; TCRdb's version includes in-frame clones alone and lacks a portion of them. The sample has some 52,000 clones; about 86% are singletons. The chain carries TRBV19 and TRBJ1-1, with 8 bases matching TRBD1. The sequenced sample was CD4+ or CD8+ T cells sorted from blood, obtained in a trial of the OX40 agonist ivuxolimab. The clonotype originates from an adult with an advanced solid tumor such as melanoma, head and neck, liver or kidney cancer. CDR3 coding DNA: TGTGCCAGTCAGGGGGCCTACACTGAAGCTTTCTTT. Translating it yields CASQGAYTEAFF.